The 2 T cell receptor beta chains reported below all come from one sample, sequenced in a study of T cells expressing NK-cell markers. TCRdb reprocessed the 5' RACE reads and reports one entry per CDR3 protein, with no DNA. This sample's clone table lists around 140,000 distinct CDR3 sequences. Sequenced input: blood T cells: a sorted CD56 or NKG2C T cell subset, CD4+ or CD8+ T cells, or bulk PBMC T cells (not recorded which). These receptors all stem from a man younger than 30 in good health.

The chain is built from TRBV5-4 and TRBJ2-2; there is no DNA to check the TCRdb D call of TRBD1. The germline V gene encodes CDR1 SGHNT and CDR2 YYREEE (reference sequence). The length of the CDR3 is 14 residues. The CDR3 protein is CASSDRAGTGELFF.

The chain combines TRBV19 with TRBJ1-5. Germline-derived CDR1 and CDR2 are LNHDA and SQIVND (reference sequence). The CDR3 loop spans 17 amino acids. The CDR3 protein is CASSIVSGAISNQPQHF.